The sequence of this T cell receptor beta chain was determined in a study of cytomegalovirus exposure and HLA in healthy donors. Study context: Most genotyped donors, 75% to 85% of some 400, had Caucasian-associated genetic ancestry. Notes on the study in general: TCR beta chain V- and J-gene trimming was linked, in a later analysis, to a missense variant in DCLRE1C. Listed as cytomegalovirus-associated were over 150 TCR beta chains.

Trimming at V came to 7 bases and at J to 5 bases, leaving 10 bases not matched to a gene. This CDR3 region has 14 residues. CDR1 is SGHRS, CDR2 YFSETQ, per germline. On this clone itself: What it binds is unknown.

This PCR relied on a set of 60 Vbeta primers and 13 Jbeta primers. The protocol was immunoSEQ multiplex PCR, while the TCRdb copy is restricted to in-frame clones and leaves out a portion. The sample consists of about 140,000 clones, about four fifths of them appearing once. V and J are TRBV5-1 and TRBJ2-3; 7 bases line up with TRBD1. The clonotype comes from a man aged 40-55 years in good health and CMV-seropositive. The sample comprised PBMCs. In DNA form, the CDR3 reads TGCGCCAGCTCAACCCAGGGGGACGAAGATACGCAGTATTTT. Translating gives CASSTQGDEDTQYF.